This passage covers 5 T cell receptor beta chains from one sample sequenced in a study of tumour-infiltrating T cells in Burkitt lymphoma. Assay: immunoSEQ multiplex PCR; the TCRdb copy retains only in-frame clones and omits some. The table shows some 5,800 clones, with 10% occurring only once. Sequences were obtained from tumor tissue. Receptors were obtained from a human donor with diffuse large B-cell lymphoma.

The chain is built from TRBV7-7 and TRBJ1-1; D is unresolved. The CDR3 covers 12 residues. The V and J ends lost 4 bases and 8 bases respectively, with 11 bases between them. Germline CDR1 reads SSHAT; CDR2 reads FNYEAQ (reference sequence). Written as DNA, the CDR3 is TGTGCCAGCAGCTCAGAATACCAAGAAGCTTTCTTT. Translated: CASSSEYQEAFF. Full variable domain (rest looked up from reference TRBV7-7 and TRBJ1-1): GAGVSQSPRYKVTKRGQDVTLRCDPISSHATLYWYQQALGQGPEFLTYFNYEAQPDKSGLPSDRFSAERPEGSISTLTIQRTEQRDSAMYRCASSSEYQEAFFGQGTRLTVV.

V usage is TRBV28 and J usage is TRBJ1-2; D gene unclear. The V gene lost 5 bases and the J gene lost 5 bases, with 9 bases spanning the gap. Germline-derived CDR1 and CDR2 are MDHEN and SYDVKM. CDR3 length: 12 residues. The CDR3 reads CASSPPTYGYTF. The CDR3 DNA reads TGTGCCAGCAGTCCCCCGACGTATGGCTACACCTTC.

This clone was seen more than once but under ten times. The chain carries TRBV29-1 and TRBJ2-7; tentatively, D is TRBD2 (6 bases). V was shortened by 6 bases and J by 4 bases, with 13 bases between the two germline ends. The germline V gene encodes CDR1 SQVTM and CDR2 ANQGSEA. This CDR3 spans 12 amino acids. CDR3 nucleotides: TGCAGCGTGAGCTCCGGGACTTACGAGCAGTACTTC. Translation: CSVSSGTYEQYF.

The table lists this clone with a few counts. V usage is TRBV19 and J usage is TRBJ2-3; 9 bases agree with TRBD1. CDR1 and CDR2 from the germline V gene are LNHDA and SQIVND (reference sequence). The length of the CDR3 is 16 residues. The V and J ends lost 2 bases and 5 bases, in that order; junction bases with no gene match: 8. CDR3 coding DNA: TGTGCCAGTAGTATAAGAACAGGGGGCCGCGGAGATACGCAGTATTTT. Its translation: CASSIRTGGRGDTQYF.

This clone showed up just a few times. Mismatch with germline at one junction end may stem from a read error. The J gene is TRBJ2-5, the V gene TRBV20-1; D remains unclear. The germline CDR1 and CDR2 sequences are DFQATT and SNEGSKA (reference sequence). The CDR3 contains 10 residues. CDR3 in amino acids: CSAKQATQYF. For the CDR3, the DNA is TGCAGTGCTAAACAAGCGACCCAGTACTTC.